What follows are 11 T cell receptor beta chains derived from one specimen sequenced in a study of Ad26.COV2.S vaccination and SARS-CoV-2 variants. Data came from immunoSEQ multiplex PCR; TCRdb stores just in-frame clones and leaves some out. The sample has about 350,000 clones, more than 75% seen once. Sample treatment: roughly 19 received Ad26.COV2.S at low or high dose, single or two shots; 5 received placebo; per-sample allocation not given. Sampling was performed 63 days after the first vaccine or placebo injection. Sequencing was performed on peripheral blood, taken in a trial of Ad26.COV2.S vaccine versus placebo. These receptors came from a person between 18 and 60 years old who received the Ad26.COV2.S COVID-19 vaccine or a placebo.

The chain combines TRBV10-3 with TRBJ1-2; 7 bases map to TRBD1. Per germline, CDR1 ENHRY and CDR2 SYGVKD. The CDR3 has 14 amino acids. Trimming removed 5 bases from V and 4 bases from J; junction bases left unmatched: 7. Here the CDR3 reads CAISTGVLSYGYTF. For the CDR3, the DNA is TGTGCCATCAGTACAGGGGTTCTGTCCTATGGCTACACCTTC.

This sequence joins TRBV19 and TRBJ1-1; 7 bases map to TRBD1. CDR1 is LNHDA, CDR2 SQIVND, per germline (reference sequence). V gave up 5 bases and J gave up 0 bases; unmatched junction bases: 12. This CDR3 has 17 residues. Written as DNA, the CDR3 is TGTGCCAGTAGTTCACAGGGGCCAATGGGGATGAACACTGAAGCTTTCTTT. Translated, it gives CASSSQGPMGMNTEAFF.

The chain recombines TRBV10-3 with TRBJ2-5, with D possibly being TRBD1 (5 bases). This CDR3 has 14 residues. The V end lost 0 bases, the J end lost 2 bases, and 7 bases lay between the germline ends. Germline-derived CDR1 and CDR2 are ENHRY and SYGVKD. The CDR3 is CAISESTGQETQYF. Here the CDR3 DNA reads TGTGCCATCAGTGAGTCCACAGGACAAGAGACCCAGTACTTC.

The CDR3 spells CASSSTLDTQYF. The CDR3 DNA reads as TGTGCCAGCAGCTCCACTCTGGATACGCAGTATTTT. The V and J genes are TRBV7-2 and TRBJ2-3; D is unresolved. Germline assignment: CDR1 SGHTA and CDR2 FQGNSA. The V end was cut by 4 bases, the J end by 6 bases, with 8 bases between. The CDR3 length is 12 residues.

The chain employs TRBV7-9 and TRBJ1-2; D possibly corresponds to TRBD1 (5 bases). CDR1 and CDR2 (germline): SEHNR, FQNEAQ (reference sequence). The ends were cut back, 1 base at V and 12 bases at J, with 18 bases in the middle. This CDR3 is 14 amino acids long. The CDR3 DNA sequence: TGTGCCAGCAGCTTAGTTGAGGGGCAGCCTGCAAACACCTTC. This translates into CASSLVEGQPANTF.

The genes are TRBV11-3 and TRBJ2-3; tentative D call: TRBD2 (6 bases). V lost 4 bases and J lost 6, with 11 bases in between. Germline V gene data show CDR1 as SGHNT and CDR2 as YENEEA. This CDR3 is built from 13 residues. The CDR3 sequence: CASSSEEGDTQYF. In DNA, the CDR3 is TGTGCCAGCAGCTCGGAGGAGGGTGATACGCAGTATTTT. Complete variable domain (other parts from reference TRBV11-3 and TRBJ2-3): EAGVVQSPRYKIIEKKQPVAFWCNPISGHNTLYWYLQNLGQGPELLIRYENEEAVDDSQLPKDRFSAERLKGVDSTLKIQPAELGDSAVYLCASSSEEGDTQYFGPGTRLTVL.

V gene TRBV2 combines with J gene TRBJ1-2; 7 bases are shared with TRBD1. The CDR3 spans 14 residues. The J segment lost 1 base and the V segment lost 5 bases, leaving 4 bases of the junction unmatched. Germline assignment: CDR1 SNHLY and CDR2 FYNNEI. CDR3 amino acids: CASSTGEVNYGYTF. DNA of the CDR3: TGTGCCAGCAGTACAGGGGAAGTTAACTATGGCTACACCTTC.

The CDR3: CASSPGDGSYEQYF. CDR3 coding DNA: TGTGCCAGCTCACCAGGGGACGGCTCCTACGAGCAGTACTTC. The gene calls are TRBV18 and TRBJ2-7; possibly TRBD1 or TRBD2 for D (5 bases each). The CDR3 runs 14 residues. V was pared by 2 bases and J by 0 bases, with 8 bases between. The germline gives CDR1 KGHSH, CDR2 LQKENI.

This sequence joins TRBV5-1 and TRBJ2-1; D is undetermined. Per germline, CDR1 SGHRS and CDR2 YFSETQ. The CDR3 extends over 14 amino acids. V was pared by 5 bases and J by 5 bases, with 14 bases between. The CDR3 DNA follows: TGCGCCAGCAGTTCCCGGACCCAGGACAATGAGCAGTTCTTC. As protein: CASSSRTQDNEQFF. The entire variable domain, with the rest obtained from reference TRBV5-1 and TRBJ2-1, is as follows: KAGVTQTPRYLIKTRGQQVTLSCSPISGHRSVSWYQQTPGQGLQFLFEYFSETQRNKGNFPGRFSGRQFSNSRSEMNVSTLELGDSALYLCASSSRTQDNEQFFGPGTRLTVL.

DNA for the CDR3: TGTGCCATCAGTGAGACGACTTTTACTGGCGGGGACGAGCAGTACTTC. The encoded protein is CAISETTFTGGDEQYF. J is TRBJ2-7 and V is TRBV10-3; D possibly corresponds to TRBD2 (6 bases). The V end lost 2 bases, the J end lost 5 bases, and 19 bases lay between the germline ends. CDR3 length equals 16 residues. CDR1 is ENHRY and CDR2 is SYGVKD in the germline V gene.

The rearrangement links TRBV4-3 to TRBJ2-5; the D gene could be TRBD1 or TRBD2 (5 bases each). Trimming shortened V by 1 base and J by 4 bases, and 10 bases separated the two germline ends. CDR1 is LGHNA, CDR2 YSLEER, per germline. This CDR3 has 14 amino acids. The CDR3 DNA sequence: TGCGCCAGCAGCCAAGCGGGGACCCCAGAGACCCAGTACTTC. It translates to CASSQAGTPETQYF.